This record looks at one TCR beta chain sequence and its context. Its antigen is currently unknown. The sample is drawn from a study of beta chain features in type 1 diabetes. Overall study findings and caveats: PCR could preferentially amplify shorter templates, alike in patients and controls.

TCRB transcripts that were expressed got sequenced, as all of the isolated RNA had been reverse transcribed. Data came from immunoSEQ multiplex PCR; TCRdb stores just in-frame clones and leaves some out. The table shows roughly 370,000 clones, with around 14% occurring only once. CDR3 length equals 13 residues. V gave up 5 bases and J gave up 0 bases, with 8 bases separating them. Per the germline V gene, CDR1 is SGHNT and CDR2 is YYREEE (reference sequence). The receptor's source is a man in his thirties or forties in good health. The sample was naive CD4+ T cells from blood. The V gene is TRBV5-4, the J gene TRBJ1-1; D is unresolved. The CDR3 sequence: CASSIVMNTEAFF. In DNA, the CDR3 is TGTGCCAGCAGTATTGTCATGAACACTGAAGCTTTCTTT.